This T cell receptor (beta chain) originates from a study of shared clonotypes between healthy human individuals. Genomic DNA (from each subset) was split evenly across several immunoSEQ plates. The protocol was immunoSEQ multiplex PCR, while the TCRdb copy is restricted to in-frame clones and leaves out a portion. The sample has 2,500,000 or so clones, just under 95% seen once; the top ten hold approximately 0.39%. Concerning this clone itself: Antigen unknown.

Whole-study results and caveats: Non-shared clonotypes had lower generation probabilities than clonotypes shared by all four sorted-subset donors.

Sequencing was carried out using naive CD4+ T cells from PBMCs. The subset was: CD45RA+ positively selected. The TCR originated in a man between 18 and 35 years old in good health. Some clones in this sample may be carry-over from other donors' samples.

In DNA, the CDR3 is TGTGCCTGGAGTACGACAGGGGGCGTTGAAAAACTGTTTTTT. Translating it yields CAWSTTGGVEKLFF. This sequence joins TRBV30 and TRBJ1-4; 10 bases agree with TRBD1. J lost 7 bases, V lost 2 bases, and 4 bases had no gene match. Looked up from germline, CDR1 is GTSNPN and CDR2 is SVGIG (reference sequence). The CDR3 spans 14 residues.